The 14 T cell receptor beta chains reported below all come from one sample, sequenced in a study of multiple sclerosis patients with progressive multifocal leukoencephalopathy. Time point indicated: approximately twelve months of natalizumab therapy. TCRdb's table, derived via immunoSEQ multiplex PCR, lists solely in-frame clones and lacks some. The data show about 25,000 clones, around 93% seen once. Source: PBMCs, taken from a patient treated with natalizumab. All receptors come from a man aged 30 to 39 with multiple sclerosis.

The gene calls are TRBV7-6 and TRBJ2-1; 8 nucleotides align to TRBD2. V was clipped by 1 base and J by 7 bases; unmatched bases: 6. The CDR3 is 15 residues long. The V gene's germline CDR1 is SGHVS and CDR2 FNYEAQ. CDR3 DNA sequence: TGTGCCAGCAGCTTAGGCGGGAGGAGGTCGAATGAGCAGTTCTTC. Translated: CASSLGGRRSNEQFF.

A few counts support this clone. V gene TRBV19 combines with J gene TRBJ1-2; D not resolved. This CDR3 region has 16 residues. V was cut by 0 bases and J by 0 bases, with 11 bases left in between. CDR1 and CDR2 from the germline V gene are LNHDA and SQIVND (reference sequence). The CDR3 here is CASSIDRAGANYGYTF. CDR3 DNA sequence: TGTGCCAGTAGTATAGATCGGGCAGGTGCTAACTATGGCTACACCTTC. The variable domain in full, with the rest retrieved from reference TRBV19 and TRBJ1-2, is DGGITQSPKYLFRKEGQNVTLSCEQNLNHDAMYWYRQDPGQGLRLIYYSQIVNDFQKGDIAEGYSVSREKKESFPLTVTSAQKNPTAFYLCASSIDRAGANYGYTFGSGTRLTVV.

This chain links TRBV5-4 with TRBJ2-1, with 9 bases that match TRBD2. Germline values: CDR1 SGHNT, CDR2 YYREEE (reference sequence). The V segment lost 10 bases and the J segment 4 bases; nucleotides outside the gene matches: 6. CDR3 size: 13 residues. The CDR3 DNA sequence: TGTGCCGCTAGCGGGACTAGATACAATGAGCAGTTCTTC. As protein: CAASGTRYNEQFF.

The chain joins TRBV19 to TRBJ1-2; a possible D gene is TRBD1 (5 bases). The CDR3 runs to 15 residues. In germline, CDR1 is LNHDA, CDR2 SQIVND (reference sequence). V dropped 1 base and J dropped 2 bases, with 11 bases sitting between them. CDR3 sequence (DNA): TGTGCCAGTAGTATAGCGCACGGGGCGAACTATGGCTACACCTTC. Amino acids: CASSIAHGANYGYTF.

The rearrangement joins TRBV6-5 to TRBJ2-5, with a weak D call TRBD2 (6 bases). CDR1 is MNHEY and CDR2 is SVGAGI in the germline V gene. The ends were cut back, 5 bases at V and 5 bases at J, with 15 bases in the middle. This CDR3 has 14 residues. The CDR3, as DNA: TGTGCCAGCAGTCCGGGCGGGGATTGGGAGACCCAGTACTTC. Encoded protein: CASSPGGDWETQYF.

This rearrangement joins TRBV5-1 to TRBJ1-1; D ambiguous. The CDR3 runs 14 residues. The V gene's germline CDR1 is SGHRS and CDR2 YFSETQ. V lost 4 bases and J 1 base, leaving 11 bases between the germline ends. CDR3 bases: TGCGCCAGCAGCGCGCTTGTGGAGAACACTGAAGCTTTCTTT. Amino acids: CASSALVENTEAFF.

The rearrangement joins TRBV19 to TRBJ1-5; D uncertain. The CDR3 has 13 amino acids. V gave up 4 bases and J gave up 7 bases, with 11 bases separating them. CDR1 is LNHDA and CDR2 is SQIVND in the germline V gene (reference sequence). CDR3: CASSNPGRQPQHF. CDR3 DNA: TGTGCCAGTAGTAACCCCGGGAGACAGCCCCAGCATTTT.

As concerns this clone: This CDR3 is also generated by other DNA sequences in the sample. As DNA, the CDR3 is TGTGCCAGCAGTGGATTGGGGAATACTGAAGCTTTCTTT. Translation gives CASSGLGNTEAFF. The rearrangement links TRBV2 to TRBJ1-1; D unclear. Between the trimmed V and J ends, which lost 4 bases and 5 bases, there was a span of 11 bases. CDR1 SNHLY and CDR2 FYNNEI come from the germline V gene. The CDR3 is 13 residues long.

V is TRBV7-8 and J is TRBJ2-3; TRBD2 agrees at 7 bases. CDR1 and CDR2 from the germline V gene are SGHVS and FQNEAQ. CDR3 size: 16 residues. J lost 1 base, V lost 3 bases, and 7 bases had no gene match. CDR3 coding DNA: TGTGCCAGCAGCTTGGGGGGGGTGGAGGGCACAGATACGCAGTATTTT. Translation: CASSLGGVEGTDTQYF.

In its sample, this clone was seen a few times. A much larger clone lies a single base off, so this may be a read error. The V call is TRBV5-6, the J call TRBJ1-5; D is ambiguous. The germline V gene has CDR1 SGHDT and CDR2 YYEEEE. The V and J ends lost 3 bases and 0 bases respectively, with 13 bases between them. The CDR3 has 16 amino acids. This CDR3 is CASSCGSTYSNQPQHF. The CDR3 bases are TGTGCCAGCAGCTGCGGCTCGACCTATAGCAATCAGCCCCAGCATTTT.

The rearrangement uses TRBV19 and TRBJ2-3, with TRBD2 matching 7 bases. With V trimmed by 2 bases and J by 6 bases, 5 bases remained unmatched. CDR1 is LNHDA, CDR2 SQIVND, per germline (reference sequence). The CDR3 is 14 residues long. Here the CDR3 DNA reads TGTGCCAGTAGTATATATCTAGCGGCGGATACGCAGTATTTT. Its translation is CASSIYLAADTQYF.

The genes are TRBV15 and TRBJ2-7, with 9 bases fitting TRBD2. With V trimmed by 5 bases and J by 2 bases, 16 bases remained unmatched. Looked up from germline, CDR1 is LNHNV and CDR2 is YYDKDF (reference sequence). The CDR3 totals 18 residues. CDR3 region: CATSPTRREGRDPYEQYF. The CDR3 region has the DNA TGTGCCACCAGCCCTACCCGGCGGGAGGGCCGGGATCCCTACGAGCAGTACTTC.

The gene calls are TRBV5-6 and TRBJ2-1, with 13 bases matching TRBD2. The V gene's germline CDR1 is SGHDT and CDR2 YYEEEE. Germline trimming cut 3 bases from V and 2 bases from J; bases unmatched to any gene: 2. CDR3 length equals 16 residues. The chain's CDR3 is CASSWTSGSTYNEQFF. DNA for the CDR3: TGTGCCAGCAGCTGGACTAGCGGGAGCACCTACAATGAGCAGTTCTTC.

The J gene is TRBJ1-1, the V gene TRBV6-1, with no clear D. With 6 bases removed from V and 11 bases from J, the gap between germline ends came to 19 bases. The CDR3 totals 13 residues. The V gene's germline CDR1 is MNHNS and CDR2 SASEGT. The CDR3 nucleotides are TGTGCCAGCAGCCCCCGAGAGAGAGCTGCCGCTTTCTTT. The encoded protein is CASSPRERAAAFF.